This T cell receptor (beta chain) was observed in a study of T cell responses to AZD1222 COVID-19 vaccine. This clone appeared a single time. Its antigen is undetermined. General study points: Most donors were white British and more were female, and clonal diversity was possibly underestimated.

Data came from immunoSEQ multiplex PCR; TCRdb stores just in-frame clones and leaves some out. The table lists some 86,000 clones, roughly 90% of them singletons. CDR3 length equals 16 residues. V trimming: 8 bases; J trimming: 5 bases; junction bases outside the gene matches: 9. Germline V gene sequence: CDR1 SGHDN, CDR2 FVKESK. This chain uses TRBV14 with TRBJ2-2; TRBD1 aligns across 12 bases. The receptor's source is an adult who received the AZD1222 COVID-19 vaccine. Sequencing used peripheral blood, obtained 28 days after the second AZD1222 dose. The CDR3 nucleotides are TGTGCCAGCGGCCGGGACAGGGGGCGTGGGACCGGGGAGCTGTTTTTT. Its protein product is CASGRDRGRGTGELFF.